A single sample gave rise to the 18 T cell receptor beta chains below, sequenced in a study of T-cell reconstitution after alpha-beta-depleted transplantation in children. Preparing the TCRbeta library involved the use of unique molecular identifiers. TCRdb used MiXCR to reprocess the PCR reads, holding one entry per CDR3 protein. This sample has a few hundred thousand distinct CDR3 sequences, with 43% found just once. The sequencing used PBMCs, collected before TCRalphabeta/CD19-depleted stem cell transplant. These receptors came from a girl aged 2-10 years with aplastic anemia, due to receive a stem cell transplant.

The V call is TRBV12-5, the J call TRBJ2-3; D ambiguous. The ends were cut back, 1 base at V and 3 bases at J, with 14 bases in the middle. The germline gives CDR1 LGHNT, CDR2 FRNRAP. This CDR3 is built from 16 residues. DNA of the CDR3: TGTGCTAGTGGTTTGGCCCGACTTCCCGGGACAGATACGCAGTATTTT. Amino acid sequence: CASGLARLPGTDTQYF.

This clonotype was observed a single time. The chain has TRBV29-1 and TRBJ1-5, with no clear D. This CDR3 is 13 amino acids long. The germline V and J ends were trimmed by 5 bases and 1 base, with 9 bases remaining between them. CDR1 is SQVTM, CDR2 ANQGSEA, per germline. CDR3 DNA sequence: TGCAGCGTTCGAGGTGGGAGCAATCAGCCCCAGCATTTT. Protein product: CSVRGGSNQPQHF.

The chain joins TRBV29-1 to TRBJ2-7, with D perhaps matching TRBD2 (5 bases). Between the trimmed V and J ends, which lost 4 bases and 5 bases, there was a span of 9 bases. Germline values: CDR1 SQVTM, CDR2 ANQGSEA. The length of the CDR3 is 11 residues. The CDR3 nucleotides read TGCAGCGTTGGAAAGGGAGACGAGCAGTACTTC. It is translated as CSVGKGDEQYF.

This clonotype was counted ten times or more. The chain employs TRBV4-2 and TRBJ2-1; D remains ambiguous. The germline V and J ends were trimmed by 1 base and 8 bases, with 9 bases remaining between them. This CDR3 is built from 13 residues. The germline V gene has CDR1 LGHNA and CDR2 YNFKEQ. CDR3 nucleotide sequence: TGTGCCAGCAGCCAAGCGTCCCGGGATGAGCAGTTCTTC. It translates to CASSQASRDEQFF.

The sample holds one count of this clonotype. This chain connects TRBV28 to TRBJ1-1; TRBD1 agrees at 10 bases. V dropped 3 bases and J dropped 1; count of bases not matched to a gene: 14. CDR1 and CDR2 (germline): MDHEN, SYDVKM. There are 19 residues in the CDR3. The CDR3, as DNA: TGTGCCAGCAGTTTGGAAATCGGCGGGACAGGGGCCACGAACACTGAAGCTTTCTTT. Encoded protein: CASSLEIGGTGATNTEAFF.

The CDR3: CASSSSLGAGEDTQYF. The CDR3 DNA follows: TGTGCCAGCAGCTCGAGTCTTGGAGCGGGGGAGGATACGCAGTATTTT. This chain joins TRBV7-2 and TRBJ2-3; 8 positions match TRBD2. The germline V gene has CDR1 SGHTA and CDR2 FQGNSA. Trimming removed 4 bases from V and 6 bases from J; junction bases left unmatched: 12. The CDR3 has 16 residues. The complete variable domain, with remaining parts taken from reference TRBV7-2 and TRBJ2-3, reads GAGVSQSPSNKVTEKGKDVELRCDPISGHTALYWYRQSLGQGLEFLIYFQGNSAPDKSGLPSDRFSAERTGGSVSTLTIQRTQQEDSAVYLCASSSSLGAGEDTQYFGPGTRLTVL.

This clonotype was seen repeatedly, ten times or more. V gene TRBV28 combines with J gene TRBJ2-7; 10 nucleotides agree with TRBD1. This CDR3 is built from 14 residues. Germline assignment: CDR1 MDHEN and CDR2 SYDVKM. Trimming cost V 5 bases and J 6 bases; bases outside gene matches: 7. The CDR3 DNA reads TGTGCCAGCAGTGGGGGACAGGGGCTTACCGAGCAGTACTTC. This codes for CASSGGQGLTEQYF.

Many counts were recorded for this clonotype. The chain links TRBV5-1 to TRBJ1-2; a possible D gene is TRBD1 (6 bases). CDR1 is SGHRS, CDR2 YFSETQ, per germline. Trimming removed 0 bases from V and 3 bases from J, with 9 bases in between. CDR3 length: 14 residues. In DNA form, the CDR3 reads TGCGCCAGCAGCTTGGGTTGGACAGACTATGGCTACACCTTC. Amino acids: CASSLGWTDYGYTF.

This clonotype was detected only a few times. CDR3 sequence: CSARGRDSRPLEQYF. CDR3 bases: TGCAGTGCTAGAGGCCGGGACAGTCGACCTCTCGAGCAGTACTTC. The rearrangement links TRBV20-1 to TRBJ2-7, with 7 bases that match TRBD1. The CDR3 has 15 amino acids. The ends lost 1 base at V and 6 bases at J; junction bases unmatched: 12. Germline V gives CDR1 DFQATT, CDR2 SNEGSKA (reference sequence).

The chain carries TRBV5-1 and TRBJ1-2; a possible D gene is TRBD1 (6 bases). Trimming took off 4 bases at V and 1 base at J, with 17 bases between the two ends. The CDR3 spans 16 residues. CDR1 SGHRS and CDR2 YFSETQ come from the germline V gene. The chain's CDR3 is CASSPFRDKYNYGYTF. In DNA form, the CDR3 reads TGCGCCAGCAGCCCGTTCCGGGACAAGTATAACTATGGCTACACCTTC.

This chain uses TRBV5-1 with TRBJ2-3; the match to TRBD2 covers 11 bases. The trim removed 2 bases at V and 0 bases at J, leaving 8 bases unmatched. Germline values: CDR1 SGHRS, CDR2 YFSETQ. The CDR3 covers 18 residues. The CDR3 DNA is TGCGCCAGCAGCTTACTAGCGGGAGTGTGGACTAGCACAGATACGCAGTATTTT. It is translated as CASSLLAGVWTSTDTQYF.

This chain connects TRBV5-5 to TRBJ2-1; D not certain. The V end lost 2 bases, the J end lost 3 bases, and 15 bases lay between the germline ends. Germline V gene sequence: CDR1 SGHKS, CDR2 YYEKEE (reference sequence). This CDR3 comprises 16 residues. The CDR3 protein is CASSFMTAWGYNEQFF. The DNA for the CDR3 is TGTGCCAGCAGCTTTATGACCGCCTGGGGCTACAATGAGCAGTTCTTC.

The J gene is TRBJ2-5, the V gene TRBV20-1; D is ambiguous. The CDR3 totals 14 residues. V gave up 2 bases and J gave up 0 bases, with 10 bases separating them. From germline, CDR1 is DFQATT and CDR2 SNEGSKA (reference sequence). The CDR3 loop reads CSARPRSYQETQYF. In DNA, the CDR3 is TGCAGTGCTAGACCACGGTCGTACCAAGAGACCCAGTACTTC.

The chain has TRBV14 and TRBJ2-5, with unresolved D. Trimming removed 0 bases at V and 3 bases at J, with 8 bases between. The CDR3 sequence is 14 residues long. Germline lookup yields CDR1 SGHDN and CDR2 FVKESK. This CDR3 reads CASSQESLKETQYF. As DNA, the CDR3 is TGTGCCAGCAGCCAAGAGTCCCTCAAAGAGACCCAGTACTTC.

For the CDR3, the DNA is TGTGCCAGCCGAAGGAGGGGGCTCTCTGGGGCCAACGTCCTGACTTTC. Translating it yields CASRRRGLSGANVLTF. This chain links TRBV28 with TRBJ2-6; the D gene is possibly TRBD1 (7 bases). V lost 8 bases to trimming and J lost 0 bases, with 14 bases between them. Germline V CDR1 and CDR2: MDHEN, SYDVKM. CDR3 length: 16 residues.

This clonotype was seen only once. The chain has TRBV4-2 and TRBJ2-7; 9 bases align to TRBD2. Germline V gene lookup returns CDR1 LGHNA and CDR2 YNFKEQ. The CDR3 is made up of 16 amino acids. V lost 0 bases and J lost 5; bases outside the gene matches: 8. The CDR3 loop is CASSQEGREGRNEQYF. As DNA, the CDR3 is TGTGCCAGCAGCCAAGAGGGGCGGGAGGGCCGGAACGAGCAGTACTTC.

The CDR3 region is CSARDAGGNEQFF. The CDR3 DNA reads as TGCAGTGCTAGAGATGCCGGGGGCAATGAGCAGTTCTTC. J is TRBJ2-1 and V is TRBV20-1; tentatively, D is TRBD2 (6 bases). Trimming took 0 bases from V and 6 from J, leaving 9 bases between them. CDR3 length equals 13 residues. From germline, CDR1 is DFQATT and CDR2 SNEGSKA (reference sequence).

V is TRBV7-9 and J is TRBJ2-3; D call uncertain. V was trimmed by 3 bases and J by 6 bases, leaving 7 bases between them. Germline CDR1 and CDR2: SEHNR and FQNEAQ (reference sequence). CDR3 length: 12 residues. The CDR3: CASSFKLDTQYF. The CDR3 nucleotides are TGTGCCAGCAGCTTCAAGCTGGATACGCAGTATTTT.